The present T cell receptor (beta chain) was sequenced within a study of CDR3 diversity in severe acne. Trimming took 0 bases from V and 5 from J, leaving 2 bases between them. This CDR3 region has 12 residues. TCRdb used MiXCR to reprocess the PCR reads, holding one entry per CDR3 protein. The sample includes fewer than 100,000 distinct CDR3 sequences, under 65% of them seen just once. Specimen: blood. This receptor was obtained from a male donor in good health, without acne. This sequence joins TRBV12-3 or TRBV12-4 and TRBJ1-5; D uncertain. The CDR3 nucleotides read TGTGCCAGCAGTTTAGCCGATCAGCCCCAGCATTTT. This gives the protein CASSLADQPQHF.